Listed here are 22 T cell receptor beta chains from one sample, sequenced in a study of blood T cell repertoires in COVID-19. The data were produced by immunoSEQ multiplex PCR, yet TCRdb's version contains in-frame clones alone and is incomplete. The data show 200,000 or so clones, more than 75% seen once. Source material: peripheral blood. Receptors originate from a person between 70 and 80 years old with COVID-19, enrolled during active disease.

The chain joins TRBV19 to TRBJ1-1; possibly TRBD1 for D (5 bases). V was clipped by 5 bases and J by 11 bases, with 15 bases between them. This CDR3 comprises 12 residues. Germline V gene data show CDR1 as LNHDA and CDR2 as SQIVND (reference sequence). The CDR3 nucleotides read TGTGCCAGTAGTTTGCGCGGGGGTGCGGCTTTCTTT. This translates into CASSLRGGAAFF.

This clone was counted a single time. This chain uses TRBV4-1 with TRBJ1-4, with D tentatively TRBD1 (5 bases). The V gene's germline CDR1 is MGHRA and CDR2 YSYEKL. V was trimmed by 2 bases and J by 4 bases, leaving 14 bases between them. CDR3 length: 16 amino acids. The chain's CDR3 is CASSQRTTAFNEKLFF. The CDR3, as DNA: TGCGCCAGCAGCCAACGAACGACAGCGTTTAATGAAAAACTGTTTTTT.

The chain combines TRBV7-8 with TRBJ1-3; 8 positions agree with TRBD1. Trimming took 2 bases from V and 0 from J; bases not matched to a gene: 0. This CDR3 spans 15 amino acids. Germline V gene sequence: CDR1 SGHVS, CDR2 FQNEAQ. The CDR3 loop is CASSLTGGSGNTIYF. As DNA, the CDR3 is TGTGCCAGCAGCTTAACAGGGGGCTCTGGAAACACCATATATTTT.

Only one count was recorded for this clone. One end of the junction is discordant with germline, which a read error may explain. This sequence joins TRBV19 and TRBJ1-5; no reliable D call. Germline loops: CDR1 LNHDA, CDR2 SQIVND (reference sequence). CDR3 size: 13 residues. DNA for the CDR3: TGTGCCAGTAGTATAAGTAGCAATCAGCCCCAACATTTT. Its translation is CASSISSNQPQHF.

This clone was detected once. The gene calls are TRBV10-3 and TRBJ1-1; D perhaps matches TRBD1 (6 bases). V lost 0 bases and J 2 bases, leaving 10 bases between the germline ends. The CDR3 extends over 15 amino acids. Germline CDR1 and CDR2: ENHRY and SYGVKD. CDR3 nucleotides: TGTGCCATCAGTGAGTCGAACAGGGATAACACTGAAGCTTTCTTT. Amino acids: CAISESNRDNTEAFF.

V usage is TRBV11-1 and J usage is TRBJ2-7; 9 bases match TRBD2. Germline V CDR1 and CDR2: SGHAT, FQDESV (reference sequence). V lost 6 bases to trimming and J lost 4 bases; unmatched junction nucleotides: 7. The CDR3 length is 14 residues. For the CDR3, the DNA is TGTGCCAGCAGTTCCGGGACTAGCAGATACGAGCAGTACTTC. This encodes CASSSGTSRYEQYF.

The gene calls are TRBV19 and TRBJ1-3; TRBD1 is a possible D gene (6 bases). Trimming took off 10 bases at V and 2 bases at J, with 15 bases between the two ends. This CDR3 region has 14 residues. Germline V gives CDR1 LNHDA, CDR2 SQIVND (reference sequence). CDR3 sequence (DNA): TGTGCCACGGATCAGGGGAACGCTGGAAACACCATATATTTT. This encodes CATDQGNAGNTIYF. The whole variable domain, remainder taken from reference TRBV19 and TRBJ1-3, is DGGITQSPKYLFRKEGQNVTLSCEQNLNHDAMYWYRQDPGQGLRLIYYSQIVNDFQKGDIAEGYSVSREKKESFPLTVTSAQKNPTAFYLCATDQGNAGNTIYFGEGSWLTVV.

This clone was recorded once. DNA for the CDR3: TGTGCCAGCAGCCCAATCTGGCGGGGGGGCCGGTCGTTTACAGATACGCAGTATTTT. Protein: CASSPIWRGGRSFTDTQYF. The chain uses TRBV9 and TRBJ2-3, with 9 bases fitting TRBD2. CDR3 length equals 19 residues. After removal of 4 bases from V and 3 bases from J, the junction contained 18 bases not matched to a gene. Germline V gene lookup returns CDR1 SGDLS and CDR2 YYNGEE.

The CDR3: CASSVTQVGNTIYF. CDR3 nucleotides: TGTGCCAGCAGCGTGACACAGGTCGGAAACACCATATATTTT. This rearrangement joins TRBV9 to TRBJ1-3; D may be TRBD1 (5 bases). This CDR3 has 14 residues. Germline V lookup: CDR1 SGDLS, CDR2 YYNGEE. V dropped 2 bases and J dropped 4 bases, with 10 bases sitting between them.

This rearrangement joins TRBV4-3 to TRBJ1-1, with unresolved D. The germline CDR1 and CDR2 sequences are LGHNA and YSLEER. V lost 6 bases to trimming and J lost 11 bases, with 22 bases between them. This CDR3 contains 14 residues. This chain's CDR3 is CASSRVLIGTEAFF. CDR3 DNA: TGCGCCAGCAGTCGGGTCCTCATCGGAACGGAGGCTTTCTTT.

The rearrangement joins TRBV7-2 to TRBJ2-7; TRBD2 agrees at 7 bases. This CDR3 contains 16 residues. The germline V gene has CDR1 SGHTA and CDR2 FQGNSA. Unmatched junction bases numbered 9, after V lost 1 base and J lost 3 bases. The CDR3 spells CASSLGVEREYYEQYF. In DNA, the CDR3 is TGTGCCAGCAGCTTAGGGGTAGAGCGGGAATACTACGAGCAGTACTTC.

The genes are TRBV6-6 and TRBJ1-6, with 8 positions matching TRBD1. Trimming cost V 5 bases and J 9 bases; bases outside gene matches: 6. Germline-derived CDR1 and CDR2 are MNHNY and SVGAGI (reference sequence). The CDR3 runs to 14 residues. This chain's CDR3 is CASSRQGFGSPLHF. The CDR3 nucleotides read TGTGCCAGCAGTCGACAGGGGTTCGGTTCACCCCTCCACTTT.

The chain uses TRBV15 and TRBJ2-1, with D perhaps matching TRBD2 (6 bases). The CDR3 runs to 15 residues. The V and J ends lost 5 bases and 4 bases respectively, with 15 bases between them. Germline CDR1 and CDR2: LNHNV and YYDKDF (reference sequence). CDR3 nucleotides: TGTGCCACCAGCGGAACCGGGACTGGATACAATGAGCAGTTCTTC. Translated: CATSGTGTGYNEQFF. Looking up the rest from reference TRBV15 and TRBJ2-1 gives the full variable domain: DAMVIQNPRYQVTQFGKPVTLSCSQTLNHNVMYWYQQKSSQAPKLLFHYYDKDFNNEADTPDNFQSRRPNTSFCFLDIRSPGLGDTAMYLCATSGTGTGYNEQFFGPGTRLTVL.

This clone is a singleton in its sample. The rearrangement uses TRBV27 and TRBJ2-5; TRBD2 agrees at 7 bases. The DNA end is more similar to TRBJ2-7, so the J call may be wrong. There are 13 residues in the CDR3. The germline gives CDR1 MNHEY, CDR2 SMNVEV (reference sequence). In DNA, the CDR3 is TGTGCCAGCACCAAGCGGGGCTCCTACGAGCAGTACTTC. As protein: CASTKRGSYEQYF.

The V gene is TRBV3-1 (or the pseudogene TRBV3-2), the J gene TRBJ1-1; maybe TRBD1 (5 bases). From germline, CDR1 is LGHDT and CDR2 YNNKEL (reference sequence). Trimming took 4 bases from V and 11 from J, leaving 14 bases between them. The CDR3 consists of 12 residues. The CDR3 DNA is TGTGCCAGCAGCCTAGGGACTCTAGAGGCTTTCTTT. Protein: CASSLGTLEAFF.

This sequence joins TRBV7-2 and TRBJ2-1; D possibly corresponds to TRBD1 (6 bases). Germline CDR1 reads SGHTA; CDR2 reads FQGNSA. The CDR3 spans 16 residues. The V end lost 5 bases, the J end lost 9 bases, and 23 bases lay between the germline ends. CDR3 residues: CASSDDRRRSRVEQFF. CDR3 in DNA: TGTGCCAGCAGCGATGACAGGAGGCGATCCCGGGTTGAGCAGTTCTTC. Full variable domain (outside the CDR3, taken from reference TRBV7-2 and TRBJ2-1): GAGVSQSPSNKVTEKGKDVELRCDPISGHTALYWYRQSLGQGLEFLIYFQGNSAPDKSGLPSDRFSAERTGGSVSTLTIQRTQQEDSAVYLCASSDDRRRSRVEQFFGPGTRLTVL.

This rearrangement joins TRBV28 to TRBJ2-4; D is possibly TRBD2 (5 bases). The V gene's germline CDR1 is MDHEN and CDR2 SYDVKM. V lost 5 bases and J lost 6, with 17 bases in between. The CDR3 length is 15 residues. The CDR3 sequence is CASSDSLVGRNIQYF. DNA of the CDR3: TGTGCCAGCAGTGACTCCCTGGTAGGGAGAAACATTCAGTACTTC.

This clone came up once. CDR3 amino acids: CASSLAQVAGGTTDTQYF. Written as DNA, the CDR3 is TGTGCCAGCAGCTTAGCGCAAGTAGCGGGGGGAACCACAGATACGCAGTATTTT. This rearrangement joins TRBV7-2 to TRBJ2-3, with 10 bases aligning to TRBD2. The CDR3 has 18 amino acids. With 0 bases clipped from V and 2 bases from J, the junction kept 8 bases outside the gene matches. Germline V lookup: CDR1 SGHTA, CDR2 FQGNSA.

The gene calls are TRBV11-3 and TRBJ2-1; D gene unclear. The CDR3 loop spans 14 amino acids. Trimming left V 4 bases short and J 9 bases short, with 16 bases between. Germline V gene data show CDR1 as SGHNT and CDR2 as YENEEA. Here the CDR3 DNA reads TGTGCCAGCAGCTCGAGTGGCGGTATGAGTGAGCAGTTCTTC. Its translation: CASSSSGGMSEQFF.

The genes are TRBV4-2 and TRBJ2-7; 7 bases align to TRBD2. J was trimmed by 0 bases and V by 4 bases; bases with no gene match: 6. Germline CDR1 and CDR2: LGHNA and YNFKEQ. This CDR3 is 15 amino acids long. The CDR3 nucleotides read TGTGCCAGCAGCCCCCTCCGCGGGAGCTCCTACGAGCAGTACTTC. This gives the protein CASSPLRGSSYEQYF.

The chain uses TRBV28 and TRBJ1-2; 9 bases are shared with TRBD1. From germline, CDR1 is MDHEN and CDR2 SYDVKM. Germline trimming cut 4 bases from V and 7 bases from J; bases unmatched to any gene: 16. This CDR3 is 17 amino acids long. The CDR3 region has the DNA TGTGCCAGCAGTTACCCATCACAGGGGGCGTTGATTTCTGGCTACACCTTC. Translation: CASSYPSQGALISGYTF.

The chain combines TRBV9 with TRBJ1-5; D is uncertain. Deletions cut 9 bases from V and 10 bases from J, with 11 bases between. CDR3 length: 10 amino acids. Looked up from germline, CDR1 is SGDLS and CDR2 is YYNGEE. The CDR3 loop is CANQRGPQHF. In DNA, the CDR3 is TGTGCCAACCAGCGGGGTCCCCAGCATTTT. Filled out from reference TRBV9 and TRBJ1-5, the complete variable domain reads DSGVTQTPKHLITATGQRVTLRCSPRSGDLSVYWYQQSLDQGLQFLIQYYNGEERAKGNILERFSAQQFPDLHSELNLSSLELGDSALYFCANQRGPQHFGDGTRLSIL.